This entry features one T cell receptor (beta chain) sequence. Its specificity is unknown. This sample is drawn from a study of cytomegalovirus exposure and HLA in healthy donors. The PCR was carried out with 60 Vbeta primers and 13 Jbeta primers. Original analysis: About 10 million shared chains were among around 80 million unique TCR beta chains counted in a later analysis. Measured with immunoSEQ multiplex PCR; TCRdb has only the in-frame clones, and not every one. That table gives V, J and clone size, and the DNA gave D and trimming. The table has around 210,000 clones, 80% to 90% seen once. Trimming left V 6 bases short and J 9 bases short, with 20 bases between. Germline V lookup: CDR1 SGHAT, CDR2 FQNNGV. This CDR3 spans 14 amino acids. Regarding the study as a whole: Several of the most significant clusters appeared, in a later analysis, to be linked to common viral pathogens. Presence/absence analyses assumed roughly uniform sequencing depth across donors, which may not hold.

The sequence came from a girl aged 2 to 10 in good health and CMV-seronegative. This chain connects TRBV11-2 to TRBJ2-5, with a possible D match to TRBD2 (6 bases). The sample taken for sequencing was PBMCs. This CDR3 is CASSKGLSSYAQYF. The CDR3 nucleotides read TGTGCCAGCAGTAAGGGACTTTCTTCTTACGCCCAGTACTTC. The full variable domain, its missing parts supplied by reference TRBV11-2 and TRBJ2-5, is EAGVAQSPRYKIIEKRQSVAFWCNPISGHATLYWYQQILGQGPKLLIQFQNNGVVDDSQLPKDRFSAERLKGVDSTLKIQPAKLEDSAVYLCASSKGLSSYAQYFGPGTRLLVL.